Listed below are T cell receptor beta chains from one sample, sequenced in a study of technical replicates of blood from a few donors. Sequencing was performed with immunoSEQ multiplex PCR; in TCRdb, only in-frame clones are kept and a portion is missing. The sample consists of about 88,000 clones, 95% of them appearing once. Material for sequencing was T cells isolated from PBMCs. These receptors originate from a human donor in good health. Both conserved end residues are part of each CDR3. Each record gives: J gene, V gene, clone size, D gene, CDR3 DNA, CDR3 protein. D genes are given only for firm matches. Rows give clone size only sometimes, using once, few, many, or a class for an expanded clone.

j_call: TRBJ2-1
v_call: TRBV7-2
clone_size: .
d_call: TRBD2
cdr3_nt: TGTGCCAGCAGCTTAACTAGCGGGGTTCAGTTCTTC
cdr3_aa: CASSLTSGVQFF

j_call: TRBJ2-7
v_call: TRBV6-6
clone_size: .
d_call: .
cdr3_nt: TGTGCCAGCAGTTACAAGGACAGCTTCTCCTACGAGCAGTACTTC
cdr3_aa: CASSYKDSFSYEQYF

j_call: TRBJ2-6
v_call: TRBV11-3
clone_size: .
d_call: .
cdr3_nt: TGTGCCAGCAGCATGGTCCGGGATCTATTCTCTGGGGCCAACGTCCTGACTTTC
cdr3_aa: CASSMVRDLFSGANVLTF

j_call: TRBJ2-3
v_call: TRBV9
clone_size: .
d_call: .
cdr3_nt: TGTGCCAGCAGCGCCCGACAGACCTGGATATACACAGATACGCAGTATTTT
cdr3_aa: CASSARQTWIYTDTQYF

j_call: TRBJ1-2
v_call: TRBV29-1
clone_size: .
d_call: TRBD1
cdr3_nt: TGCAGCGTTGTTAAAGGGACAGGGATTTATGGCTACACCTTC
cdr3_aa: CSVVKGTGIYGYTF

j_call: TRBJ2-2
v_call: TRBV11-3
clone_size: .
d_call: .
cdr3_nt: TGTGCCAGCAGCTTAGTGGGCAACACCGGGGAGCTGTTTTTT
cdr3_aa: CASSLVGNTGELFF

j_call: TRBJ1-1
v_call: TRBV2
clone_size: .
d_call: TRBD1
cdr3_nt: TGTGCCAGCAGTGAGGGGACAGGGATCTATATGAACACTGAAGCTTTCTTT
cdr3_aa: CASSEGTGIYMNTEAFF

j_call: TRBJ2-5
v_call: TRBV5-6
clone_size: .
d_call: .
cdr3_nt: TGTGCCAGCAGTTCCGGGGAGACCCAGTACTTC
cdr3_aa: CASSSGETQYF

j_call: TRBJ2-7
v_call: TRBV19
clone_size: .
d_call: .
cdr3_nt: TGTGCCAGTAGTATAGGCCGCTGGGCTCGCGGGACCGCTACCTACGAGCAGTACTTC
cdr3_aa: CASSIGRWARGTATYEQYF

j_call: TRBJ1-1
v_call: TRBV5-1
clone_size: .
d_call: .
cdr3_nt: TGCGCCAGCGGCGCCCCTCGGGGGAGGAACACTGAAGCTTTCTTT
cdr3_aa: CASGAPRGRNTEAFF

j_call: TRBJ1-2
v_call: TRBV28
clone_size: .
d_call: .
cdr3_nt: TGTGCCAGCAGTTTCGGGAGGGAGGTCGGGGGCTACACCTTC
cdr3_aa: CASSFGREVGGYTF

j_call: TRBJ2-1
v_call: TRBV6-6
clone_size: .
d_call: TRBD2
cdr3_nt: TGTGCCAGCAGTTACACAGCGGGAGCTTACAATGAGCAGTTCTTC
cdr3_aa: CASSYTAGAYNEQFF

j_call: TRBJ1-2
v_call: TRBV13
clone_size: once
d_call: .
cdr3_nt: TGTGCCAGCAGCTTAGGCCCGACGGACTACTATGGCTACACCTTC
cdr3_aa: CASSLGPTDYYGYTF

j_call: TRBJ2-5
v_call: TRBV27
clone_size: once
d_call: TRBD2
cdr3_nt: TGTGCCAGCAGTAGGGGTCCGGGACTAGCGGTTCAAGAGACCCAGTACTTC
cdr3_aa: CASSRGPGLAVQETQYF

j_call: TRBJ1-2
v_call: TRBV6-1
clone_size: .
d_call: TRBD1
cdr3_nt: TGTGCCAGCAGTGAGACAGGGGGGTATGGCTACACCTTC
cdr3_aa: CASSETGGYGYTF

j_call: TRBJ1-1
v_call: TRBV6-1
clone_size: .
d_call: .
cdr3_nt: TGTGCCAGCAGTTTAGAACGGTTGAACACTGAAGCTTTCTTT
cdr3_aa: CASSLERLNTEAFF

j_call: TRBJ1-2
v_call: TRBV25-1
clone_size: .
d_call: .
cdr3_nt: TGTGCCAGCAGTGAATCTGGCAGGGGCTATGGCTACACCTTC
cdr3_aa: CASSESGRGYGYTF

j_call: TRBJ1-1
v_call: TRBV10-3
clone_size: .
d_call: .
cdr3_nt: TGTGCCATCAGAACAGGGTTTAGTGAAGCTTTCTTT
cdr3_aa: CAIRTGFSEAFF

j_call: TRBJ1-2
v_call: TRBV7-2
clone_size: .
d_call: TRBD1
cdr3_nt: TGTGCCAGCAGTACGCCAGGGGGCGTCAATGGCTACACCTTC
cdr3_aa: CASSTPGGVNGYTF

j_call: TRBJ2-3
v_call: TRBV7-2
clone_size: once
d_call: TRBD1
cdr3_nt: TGTGCCAGCAGCTTAGGCCCGGGACAGGGGGTTTCAGATACGCAGTATTTT
cdr3_aa: CASSLGPGQGVSDTQYF

j_call: TRBJ2-7
v_call: TRBV5-4
clone_size: .
d_call: .
cdr3_nt: TGTGCCAGCAGTCAACAGGGTCGGCAGTACTTC
cdr3_aa: CASSQQGRQYF

j_call: TRBJ2-1
v_call: TRBV4-1
clone_size: .
d_call: TRBD1
cdr3_nt: TGCGCCAGCAGCCATTTGGGACAGGGGACCTACAATGAGCAGTTCTTC
cdr3_aa: CASSHLGQGTYNEQFF

j_call: TRBJ2-3
v_call: TRBV9
clone_size: .
d_call: .
cdr3_nt: TGTGCCAGCAGCGTAGAGGTGGCGGGTGATACGCAGTATTTT
cdr3_aa: CASSVEVAGDTQYF

j_call: TRBJ2-7
v_call: TRBV4-1
clone_size: few
d_call: .
cdr3_nt: TGCGCCAGCAGCCCTAGTGCAGGGGAGGGGACCTACGAGCAGTACTTC
cdr3_aa: CASSPSAGEGTYEQYF

j_call: TRBJ2-3
v_call: TRBV5-1
clone_size: .
d_call: .
cdr3_nt: TGCGCCAGCCGCCGGGACTCCACTTGGGATCCGCAGTATTTT
cdr3_aa: CASRRDSTWDPQYF

j_call: TRBJ2-1
v_call: TRBV6-1
clone_size: .
d_call: TRBD1
cdr3_nt: TGTGCCAGCAGTGGACAGGGGTCCTACAATGAGCAGTTCTTC
cdr3_aa: CASSGQGSYNEQFF

j_call: TRBJ1-3
v_call: TRBV2
clone_size: .
d_call: TRBD1
cdr3_nt: TGTGCCAGCAGAGCAGGGGGCGTGGACACCATATATTTT
cdr3_aa: CASRAGGVDTIYF

j_call: TRBJ2-1
v_call: TRBV6-6
clone_size: once
d_call: .
cdr3_nt: TGTGCCAGCATATTACGGCCAGGGTCTTACAATGAGCAGTTCTTC
cdr3_aa: CASILRPGSYNEQFF

j_call: TRBJ2-5
v_call: TRBV6-5
clone_size: .
d_call: TRBD2
cdr3_nt: TGTGCCAGCAGACTTACTAGCGGGAAGGCAGAGACCCAGTACTTC
cdr3_aa: CASRLTSGKAETQYF

j_call: TRBJ1-2
v_call: TRBV5-6
clone_size: .
d_call: TRBD1
cdr3_nt: TGTGCCAGCAGCGTAGGACAGGGGGCTTATGCTAACTATGGCTACACCTTC
cdr3_aa: CASSVGQGAYANYGYTF

j_call: TRBJ2-7
v_call: TRBV2
clone_size: once
d_call: .
cdr3_nt: TGTGCCAGCACCGAGCCCAGGTCGAGCCCCTACGAGCAGTACTTC
cdr3_aa: CASTEPRSSPYEQYF

j_call: TRBJ2-7
v_call: TRBV13
clone_size: .
d_call: .
cdr3_nt: TGTGCCAGCAGCTTATTAGAATCCTACGAGCAGTACTTC
cdr3_aa: CASSLLESYEQYF

j_call: TRBJ2-7
v_call: TRBV28
clone_size: .
d_call: TRBD1
cdr3_nt: TGTGCCAGCAGCATCGGACAGGTGTCCTACGAGCAGTACTTC
cdr3_aa: CASSIGQVSYEQYF

j_call: TRBJ2-3
v_call: TRBV6-1
clone_size: .
d_call: .
cdr3_nt: TGTGCCAGCAGTGAAGAAGGGGTCCCCCCAGATACGCAGTATTTT
cdr3_aa: CASSEEGVPPDTQYF

j_call: TRBJ2-7
v_call: TRBV27
clone_size: .
d_call: TRBD2
cdr3_nt: TGTGCCAGTTGGGGGATTCTAGCGGATTCCTACGAGCAGTACTTC
cdr3_aa: CASWGILADSYEQYF

j_call: TRBJ2-7
v_call: TRBV6-4
clone_size: .
d_call: TRBD1
cdr3_nt: TGTGCCAGCAGTGCAGGGACAGGGGGATACGAGCAGTACTTC
cdr3_aa: CASSAGTGGYEQYF

j_call: TRBJ1-3
v_call: TRBV19
clone_size: .
d_call: .
cdr3_nt: TGTGCCAGTAGTATAGATGGAGTTTCCTGGAGCTCTGGAAACACCATATATTTT
cdr3_aa: CASSIDGVSWSSGNTIYF

j_call: TRBJ2-3
v_call: TRBV15
clone_size: .
d_call: TRBD2
cdr3_nt: TGTGCCACCAGCAGAGATCTCGGGGGAGGGCCGTCGACAGATACGCAGTATTTT
cdr3_aa: CATSRDLGGGPSTDTQYF

j_call: TRBJ2-3
v_call: TRBV11-2
clone_size: .
d_call: TRBD2
cdr3_nt: TGTGCCAGCAGCCGAGCTAGCGGGAGAACGCAGTATTTT
cdr3_aa: CASSRASGRTQYF

j_call: TRBJ1-4
v_call: TRBV4-1
clone_size: .
d_call: .
cdr3_nt: TGCGCCAGCAGCCCGCTAGAGGTGGTTGCAACTAATGAAAAACTGTTTTTT
cdr3_aa: CASSPLEVVATNEKLFF

j_call: TRBJ2-1
v_call: TRBV7-3
clone_size: once
d_call: TRBD2
cdr3_nt: TGTGCCAGCAGCCGACTAGCGGGAGGCAATGAGCAGTTCTTC
cdr3_aa: CASSRLAGGNEQFF

j_call: TRBJ1-2
v_call: TRBV9
clone_size: .
d_call: .
cdr3_nt: TGTGCCAGCAGTGGGGACATTCCGGGTAGGGGCTACACCTTC
cdr3_aa: CASSGDIPGRGYTF